This is a list of T cell receptor beta chains from one sample in a study of blood T cell repertoires in COVID-19. Some clones are missing from TCRdb's copy, which holds only in-frame ones; the method was immunoSEQ multiplex PCR. The sample gives 130,000 to 150,000 clones, around 84% of which show up once; roughly 34% is in the top ten. Sequenced material: peripheral blood. The receptors derive from a human donor in a cohort sampled during active COVID-19. Each CDR3 is given with its conserved first and last residue. Fields, in order: D gene, V gene, clone size, J gene, CDR3 protein, CDR3 DNA. The D gene is left open where the match is weak. For some rows the clone size is stated as once, few or many, or as a class when expanded; others skip it.

D: TRBD2
V: TRBV2
size: NA
J: TRBJ2-2
CDR3: CASRAGGPANTGELFF
DNA: TGTGCCAGCAGGGCGGGGGGGCCCGCGAACACCGGGGAGCTGTTTTTT

D: TRBD2
V: TRBV11-2
size: NA
J: TRBJ2-7
CDR3: CASFSLGGRGPNEQYF
DNA: TGTGCCAGCTTCTCTTTGGGAGGGAGGGGCCCCAACGAGCAGTACTTC

D: NA
V: TRBV28
size: NA
J: TRBJ2-7
CDR3: CASSSGGDREYEQYF
DNA: TGTGCCAGCAGTTCCGGGGGGGACAGGGAGTACGAGCAGTACTTC

D: NA
V: TRBV20-1
size: NA
J: TRBJ2-5
CDR3: CSASARLVSTKTQYF
DNA: TGCAGTGCTAGTGCCCGACTAGTGAGTACGAAGACCCAGTACTTC

D: TRBD2
V: TRBV14
size: NA
J: TRBJ2-1
CDR3: CASSPRGVNYNEQFF
DNA: TGTGCCAGCAGCCCCCGGGGGGTTAACTACAATGAGCAGTTCTTC

D: TRBD1
V: TRBV5-1
size: NA
J: TRBJ1-5
CDR3: CASSLGQGDQPQHF
DNA: TGCGCCAGCAGCTTGGGACAGGGCGATCAGCCCCAGCATTTT

D: TRBD1
V: TRBV5-4
size: NA
J: TRBJ1-5
CDR3: CASSFQPRQGPWGNQPQHF
DNA: TGTGCCAGCAGCTTCCAACCAAGACAGGGACCCTGGGGCAATCAGCCCCAGCATTTT

D: NA
V: TRBV5-6
size: NA
J: TRBJ1-2
CDR3: CASSLGATGPSLYGYTF
DNA: TGTGCCAGCAGCTTGGGGGCGACAGGCCCTTCTCTCTATGGCTACACCTTC

D: TRBD1
V: TRBV5-1
size: NA
J: TRBJ2-7
CDR3: CASSWSSGQGLYEQYF
DNA: TGCGCCAGCAGCTGGAGCTCGGGACAGGGGTTGTACGAGCAGTACTTC

D: NA
V: TRBV27
size: NA
J: TRBJ1-3
CDR3: CASGKTAAGNTIYF
DNA: TGTGCCAGCGGAAAGACGGCAGCGGGAAACACCATATATTTT

D: NA
V: TRBV7-2
size: once
J: TRBJ2-7
CDR3: CASSLNRLTGEQYF
DNA: TGTGCCAGCAGCTTAAACAGGCTAACTGGGGAGCAGTACTTC

D: NA
V: TRBV19
size: NA
J: TRBJ2-1
CDR3: CASSFGDPYGDEQFF
DNA: TGTGCCAGTAGTTTCGGGGATCCCTACGGCGATGAGCAGTTCTTC

D: NA
V: TRBV28
size: NA
J: TRBJ1-2
CDR3: CASSLLTGAGYYGYTF
DNA: TGTGCCAGCAGTCTATTAACAGGCGCGGGATACTATGGCTACACCTTC

D: NA
V: TRBV3-1/TRBV3-2
size: NA
J: TRBJ1-2
CDR3: CASSQDPGGFYGYTF
DNA: TGTGCCAGCAGCCAAGATCCCGGGGGATTCTATGGCTACACCTTC

D: NA
V: TRBV18
size: NA
J: TRBJ1-2
CDR3: CASSPVGKGINYGYTF
DNA: TGTGCCAGCTCACCCGTCGGAAAGGGGATCAACTATGGCTACACCTTC